Reported below is one T cell receptor (beta chain). Germline values: CDR1 MGHRA, CDR2 YSYEKL. V dropped 1 base and J dropped 8 bases, with 17 bases sitting between them. The CDR3 has 15 amino acids. These data originate in a study of response to subunit inactivated influenza vaccine. Each CDR3 protein is one row after TCRdb ran MiXCR on the RT-PCR reads. The sample shows hundreds of thousands of distinct CDR3 sequences, around 11% of them seen only once. These data were also filed under a second study, of T cells expressing NK-cell markers. That investigation notes: UMI-tagged 5'RACE template switching yielded the TCR beta cDNA. As a fraction of CD8+ T cells, dominant NKG2C+ clonotypes reached about 1.0-7.5% in six or seven donors.

The chain joins TRBV4-1 to TRBJ2-5; tentatively, D is TRBD1 or TRBD2 (5 bases each). The source was PBMCs from blood, collected on the day of vaccination. The origin of this receptor is a man in his fifties or sixties who received an inactivated influenza vaccine. CDR3 bases: TGCGCCAGCAGCCAAGTTTCAGCCGAGGGGATCACCCAGTACTTC. It yields the protein CASSQVSAEGITQYF.